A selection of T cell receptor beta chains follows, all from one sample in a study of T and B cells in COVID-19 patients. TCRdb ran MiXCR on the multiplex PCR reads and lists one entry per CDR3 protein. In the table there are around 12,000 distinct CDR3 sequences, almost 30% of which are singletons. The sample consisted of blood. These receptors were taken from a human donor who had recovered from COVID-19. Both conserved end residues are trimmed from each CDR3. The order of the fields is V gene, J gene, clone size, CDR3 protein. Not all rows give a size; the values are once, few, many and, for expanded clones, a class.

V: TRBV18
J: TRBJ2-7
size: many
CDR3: ASSPSQGVGEQY

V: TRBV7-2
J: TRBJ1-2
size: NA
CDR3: ASSLVPATYGYT

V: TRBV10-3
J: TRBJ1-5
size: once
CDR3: ATSPAGGHPGSQH

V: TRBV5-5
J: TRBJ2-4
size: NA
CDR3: ASSPEGGGSISAY

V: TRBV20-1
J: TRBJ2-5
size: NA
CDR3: SAPSPGLAEETQY

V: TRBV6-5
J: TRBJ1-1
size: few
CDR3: ASSVGSYTEAF

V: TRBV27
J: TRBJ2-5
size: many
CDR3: ATSMWGGGETQY

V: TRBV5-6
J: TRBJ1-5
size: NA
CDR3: ASSFWTAVSNQPQH

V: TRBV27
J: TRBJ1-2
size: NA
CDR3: ASSLSMGQGVYGYT

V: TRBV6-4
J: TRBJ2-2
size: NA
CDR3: ASSRQSTNTGELF

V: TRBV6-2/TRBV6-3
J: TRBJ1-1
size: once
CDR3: ASSYFPQRPPQNTEAF

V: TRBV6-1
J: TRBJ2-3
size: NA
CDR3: ASRKQGAADTQY

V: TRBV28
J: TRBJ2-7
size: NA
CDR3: ASSLSNFEQY

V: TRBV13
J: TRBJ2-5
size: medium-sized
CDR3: ASSGQGLAVQETQY

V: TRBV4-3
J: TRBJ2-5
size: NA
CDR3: ASSQDRDQETQY

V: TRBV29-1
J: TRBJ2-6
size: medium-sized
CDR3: SVVTGGPLSGANVLT

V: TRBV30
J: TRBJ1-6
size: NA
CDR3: AWRGRPLSSYNSPLH

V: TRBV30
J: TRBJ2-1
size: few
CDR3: AWTGTTYNEQF

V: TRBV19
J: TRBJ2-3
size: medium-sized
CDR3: ASSVRRAGTDTQY

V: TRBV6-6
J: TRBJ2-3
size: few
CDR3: ASTPSVFTDTQY

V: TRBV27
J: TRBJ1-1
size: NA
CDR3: ASRGLSPPH

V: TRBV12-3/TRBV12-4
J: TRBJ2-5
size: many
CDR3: ASSSTSGSAWETQY

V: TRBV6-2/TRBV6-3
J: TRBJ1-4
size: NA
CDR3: ASTDRDRAEKLF

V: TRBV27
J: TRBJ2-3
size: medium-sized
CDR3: ASSRGDTQY

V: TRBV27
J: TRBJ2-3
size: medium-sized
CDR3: ASGSLTPDTQY

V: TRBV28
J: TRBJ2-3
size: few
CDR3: ASIGLAEGWDTQY

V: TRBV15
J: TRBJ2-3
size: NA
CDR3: ATSTSGRSTDTQY

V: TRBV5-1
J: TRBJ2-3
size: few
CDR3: ASSAGFETDTQY

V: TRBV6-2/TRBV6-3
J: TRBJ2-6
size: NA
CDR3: ASSPIRQGKSGANVLT

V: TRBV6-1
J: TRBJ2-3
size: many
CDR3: ASSRDRGPDTQY

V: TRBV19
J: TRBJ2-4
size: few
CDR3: ASSTPRGGLAKNIQY

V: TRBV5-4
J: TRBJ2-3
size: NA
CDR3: ASSLEGLDTDTQY

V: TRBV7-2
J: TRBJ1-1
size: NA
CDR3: ASSERSNTEAF

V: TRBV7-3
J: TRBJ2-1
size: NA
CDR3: ASSLRPWAGGSNEQF

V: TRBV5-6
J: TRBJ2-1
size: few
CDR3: ASRGRGQRTNEQF

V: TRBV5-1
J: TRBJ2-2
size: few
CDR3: ASIPAGTRANTGELF

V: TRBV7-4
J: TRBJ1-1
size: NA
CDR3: ATFRGQSMNTEAF

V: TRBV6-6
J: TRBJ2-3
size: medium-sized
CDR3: ASSYDSTDTQY

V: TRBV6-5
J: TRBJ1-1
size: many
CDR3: ASSSGTNTEAF

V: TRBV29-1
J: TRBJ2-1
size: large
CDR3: SVEGRQGTYNEQF

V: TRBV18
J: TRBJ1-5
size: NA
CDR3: ASSNSPDQPQH

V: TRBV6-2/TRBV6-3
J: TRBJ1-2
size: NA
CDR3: ASSPRDRGSYGYGFT

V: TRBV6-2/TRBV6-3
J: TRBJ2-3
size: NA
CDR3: ASSYLAVQGTQY

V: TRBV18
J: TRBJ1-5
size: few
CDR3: ASSRQRGIQPQH